A single sample gave rise to the 14 T cell receptor beta chains below, sequenced in a study of T cell changes during pregnancy in multiple sclerosis. Here immunoSEQ multiplex PCR was the method, and the copy in TCRdb shows in-frame clones only, minus some. The sample holds under 85,000 clones; 90% to 95% are singletons and the top ten take about 0.3%. Sequencing was performed on CD4+ T cells from peripheral blood mononuclear cells, taken in the third trimester of pregnancy. Every receptor here comes from a female donor in good health, enrolled as a control in a pregnancy study.

The gene calls are TRBV12-5 and TRBJ2-7; 7 bases match TRBD1. V shed 3 bases and J 1 base; nucleotides not matched to a gene: 3. This CDR3 comprises 14 residues. Germline V gene sequence: CDR1 LGHNT, CDR2 FRNRAP. For the CDR3, the DNA is TGTGCTAGTGGTTTCCGGACAGGATCCTACGAGCAGTACTTC. Translated: CASGFRTGSYEQYF.

The chain combines TRBV7-9 with TRBJ1-2, with TRBD1 matching over 11 bases. This CDR3 spans 19 amino acids. Germline trimming cut 3 bases from V and 7 bases from J; bases unmatched to any gene: 19. Per the germline V gene, CDR1 is SEHNR and CDR2 is FQNEAQ (reference sequence). As DNA, the CDR3 is TGTGCCAGCAGCTTTATTCTGGGACAGGGGGTAGAATGGTCTGCTGGCTACACCTTC. It specifies CASSFILGQGVEWSAGYTF.

This chain connects TRBV5-6 to TRBJ2-3, with D perhaps TRBD2 (6 bases). Germline CDR1 and CDR2: SGHDT and YYEEEE. V was trimmed by 0 bases and J by 2 bases, leaving 13 bases between them. The CDR3 loop spans 16 amino acids. CDR3 DNA sequence: TGTGCCAGCAGCTTGGTACGGACTACCACCACAGATACGCAGTATTTT. The encoded protein is CASSLVRTTTTDTQYF.

The chain couples TRBV6-1 to TRBJ2-2, with D possibly TRBD2 on 5 matching bases. The CDR3 extends over 13 amino acids. The V gene's germline CDR1 is MNHNS and CDR2 SASEGT. V was trimmed by 6 bases and J by 4 bases, leaving 9 bases between them. This CDR3 is CASSPSGTGELFF. CDR3 sequence (DNA): TGTGCCAGCAGCCCCAGCGGCACCGGGGAGCTGTTTTTT.

This chain connects TRBV2 to TRBJ1-2; 8 bases line up with TRBD1. CDR3 length equals 15 residues. The V and J ends lost 1 base and 4 bases, in that order; junction bases with no gene match: 5. The germline V gene has CDR1 SNHLY and CDR2 FYNNEI. The CDR3 DNA reads as TGTGCCAGCAGTGAAGGCGGGACAGGTGCCTATGGCTACACCTTC. This encodes CASSEGGTGAYGYTF.

Here the CDR3 DNA reads TGTGCCAGCAGCCAAGATAGCCAGGGTCTAGATACGCAGTATTTT. Translation: CASSQDSQGLDTQYF. The rearrangement uses TRBV4-2 and TRBJ2-3; perhaps TRBD1 as D (5 bases). Trimming pared 0 bases from V and 5 bases from J, leaving 12 bases between. The germline V gene has CDR1 LGHNA and CDR2 YNFKEQ. This CDR3 is 15 amino acids long.

The chain combines TRBV4-1 with TRBJ2-3; 11 bases map to TRBD2. The length of the CDR3 is 16 residues. Germline assignment: CDR1 MGHRA and CDR2 YSYEKL. V lost 3 bases, J lost 3 bases, and 5 bases stayed unmatched. The CDR3 coding sequence is TGCGCCAGCAGCCATCTTCTAGCGGGGGGTACAGATACGCAGTATTTT. It is translated as CASSHLLAGGTDTQYF.

V gene TRBV5-6 combines with J gene TRBJ1-2, with a weak D call TRBD1 (6 bases). V lost 3 bases and J 7 bases, leaving 13 bases between the germline ends. Germline V gene lookup returns CDR1 SGHDT and CDR2 YYEEEE. The CDR3 runs 13 residues. CDR3 sequence reads: CASSWTVLRGYTF. CDR3 in DNA: TGTGCCAGCAGCTGGACAGTTCTCCGTGGCTACACCTTC.

The V gene is TRBV9, the J gene TRBJ2-3; the match to TRBD2 covers 7 bases. Trimming took 4 bases from V and 0 from J; bases not matched to a gene: 17. The CDR3 totals 19 residues. CDR1 is SGDLS, CDR2 YYNGEE, per germline. The CDR3 sequence: CASSSDVGGGDTSTDTQYF. The CDR3 nucleotides are TGTGCCAGCAGCTCAGATGTGGGCGGGGGAGACACTAGCACAGATACGCAGTATTTT.

The chain recombines TRBV10-3 with TRBJ1-6, with 7 positions matching TRBD1. V was pared by 6 bases and J by 6 bases, with 11 bases of the junction left unmatched. This CDR3 is 16 amino acids long. In germline, CDR1 is ENHRY, CDR2 SYGVKD. CDR3 DNA sequence: TGTGCCATCAGGTCGGGCCCCGGGACAGCTAATTCACCCCTCCACTTT. Its translation is CAIRSGPGTANSPLHF.

The chain uses TRBV30 and TRBJ1-2; weak D call: TRBD1 (5 bases). CDR1 GTSNPN and CDR2 SVGIG come from the germline V gene (reference sequence). V lost 8 bases and J lost 0, with 13 bases in between. CDR3 size: 13 residues. As DNA, the CDR3 is TGTGCCCGGGGACGGGAGACTAACTATGGCTACACCTTC. It specifies CARGRETNYGYTF.

V usage is TRBV5-5 and J usage is TRBJ1-6; possibly TRBD1 for D (6 bases). This CDR3 is 15 amino acids long. Trimming pared 1 base from V and 3 bases from J, leaving 8 bases between. Per the germline V gene, CDR1 is SGHKS and CDR2 is YYEKEE (reference sequence). CDR3 sequence (DNA): TGTGCCAGCAGCTTGACAGGGAACTATAATTCACCCCTCCACTTT. Protein sequence: CASSLTGNYNSPLHF.

V is TRBV7-8 and J is TRBJ1-1, with D perhaps TRBD1 (6 bases). CDR3 size: 14 residues. Germline CDR1 SGHVS, CDR2 FQNEAQ. Trimming took off 2 bases at V and 5 bases at J, with 12 bases between the two ends. CDR3 DNA sequence: TGTGCCAGCAGCTTATCACCGACAGGAACTGAAGCTTTCTTT. Protein sequence: CASSLSPTGTEAFF.

This clone showed up just once. V gene TRBV19 combines with J gene TRBJ2-7; 10 bases match TRBD1. Germline trimming cut 9 bases from V and 0 bases from J; bases unmatched to any gene: 11. CDR3 length: 16 residues. CDR1 and CDR2 from the germline V gene are LNHDA and SQIVND (reference sequence). The CDR3 DNA reads TGTGCCAGCCGGGACAGGGGCCACTCGGGCTCCTACGAGCAGTACTTC. Translation gives CASRDRGHSGSYEQYF.